This entry lists 20 T cell receptor beta chains sequenced from one sample in a study of T cell responses to AZD1222 COVID-19 vaccine. The table came from immunoSEQ multiplex PCR; TCRdb's copy has only in-frame clones and leaves some out. This table has about 120,000 clones, about 93% appearing once. The starting material was peripheral blood, obtained 28 days after the second dose of the MenACWY control vaccine. These receptors originate from an adult who received the MenACWY meningococcal vaccine as a control.

V is TRBV7-9 and J is TRBJ2-5; possibly TRBD1 for D (5 bases). The length of the CDR3 is 14 residues. CDR1 and CDR2 (germline): SEHNR, FQNEAQ (reference sequence). V lost 4 bases to trimming and J lost 3 bases, with 12 bases between them. The CDR3 DNA sequence: TGTGCCAGCAGCTCCAATACAGGAGAAGAGACCCAGTACTTC. This sequence encodes CASSSNTGEETQYF.

The CDR3 region is CAISEPGQSSSYEQYF. Written as DNA, the CDR3 is TGTGCCATCAGTGAGCCGGGACAGTCCAGCTCCTACGAGCAGTACTTC. This chain connects TRBV10-3 to TRBJ2-7; 7 nucleotides match TRBD1. The CDR3 totals 16 residues. J lost 0 bases, V lost 2 bases, and 7 bases had no gene match. Germline V gene lookup returns CDR1 ENHRY and CDR2 SYGVKD.

V gene TRBV4-1 combines with J gene TRBJ1-5; D is unclear. V was cut by 6 bases and J by 5 bases, with 14 bases left in between. Germline CDR1 reads MGHRA; CDR2 reads YSYEKL. This CDR3 is 14 amino acids long. The CDR3: CASSPLLGHQPQHF. In DNA form, the CDR3 reads TGCGCCAGCAGTCCACTTTTGGGCCATCAGCCCCAGCATTTT.

The chain recombines TRBV6-5 with TRBJ2-7, with 10 positions matching TRBD1. Germline-derived CDR1 and CDR2 are MNHEY and SVGAGI. The length of the CDR3 is 15 residues. Trimming removed 7 bases from V and 6 bases from J; junction bases left unmatched: 12. The CDR3 DNA reads TGTGCCAGCACTAGGGGACAGGGGATTAGGGGCGAGCAGTACGTC. It yields the protein CASTRGQGIRGEQYV.

V usage is TRBV29-1 and J usage is TRBJ2-4; TRBD2 matches 9 bases. CDR1 and CDR2 from the germline V gene are SQVTM and ANQGSEA. CDR3 length equals 13 residues. With 7 bases clipped from V and 9 bases from J, the junction kept 10 bases outside the gene matches. The chain's CDR3 is CSGIAGDEGIQYF. DNA for the CDR3: TGCAGCGGCATAGCGGGAGACGAGGGCATTCAGTACTTC.

The chain is built from TRBV29-1 and TRBJ2-2; D is ambiguous. Trimming left V 2 bases short and J 8 bases short, with 6 bases between. The CDR3 totals 11 residues. The V gene's germline CDR1 is SQVTM and CDR2 ANQGSEA. CDR3 DNA: TGCAGCGTTGAATGGGTTGGGGAGCTGTTTTTT. Protein: CSVEWVGELFF.

For the CDR3, the DNA is TGTGCCAGCAGCCCAACGGGGACGTTACCCACAGATACGCAGTATTTT. Residues: CASSPTGTLPTDTQYF. The chain recombines TRBV7-9 with TRBJ2-3, with D possibly being TRBD1 or TRBD2 (5 bases each). V lost 5 bases to trimming and J lost 2 bases, with 17 bases between them. The germline CDR1 and CDR2 sequences are SEHNR and FQNEAQ (reference sequence). The CDR3 covers 16 residues.

This sequence joins TRBV5-1 and TRBJ1-4; D not resolved. The germline CDR1 and CDR2 sequences are SGHRS and YFSETQ. The CDR3 is made up of 16 amino acids. Deletions cut 1 base from V and 0 bases from J, with 10 bases between. CDR3 protein: CASSLLDRATNEKLFF. The DNA for the CDR3 is TGCGCCAGCAGCTTGTTGGACCGAGCAACTAATGAAAAACTGTTTTTT. Complete variable domain (other parts from reference TRBV5-1 and TRBJ1-4): KAGVTQTPRYLIKTRGQQVTLSCSPISGHRSVSWYQQTPGQGLQFLFEYFSETQRNKGNFPGRFSGRQFSNSRSEMNVSTLELGDSALYLCASSLLDRATNEKLFFGSGTQLSVL.

The CDR3 sequence: CASRWDNHGYTF. The DNA of the CDR3 is TGTGCCAGCAGGTGGGACAACCATGGCTACACCTTC. The chain couples TRBV6-5 to TRBJ1-2; D might be TRBD1 (6 bases). This CDR3 has 12 residues. The V end was cut by 6 bases, the J end by 6 bases, with 11 bases between. Germline V lookup: CDR1 MNHEY, CDR2 SVGAGI.

This sequence joins TRBV11-2 and TRBJ2-1, with TRBD1 identical over 8 bases. The V segment lost 5 bases and the J segment 2 bases; nucleotides outside the gene matches: 8. This CDR3 spans 16 amino acids. The germline V gene encodes CDR1 SGHAT and CDR2 FQNNGV. The DNA of the CDR3 is TGTGCCAGCAGCCTAGGAGGACAGGGAACCTACAATGAGCAGTTCTTC. This translates into CASSLGGQGTYNEQFF.

This chain uses TRBV4-3 with TRBJ1-6; 7 nucleotides align to TRBD1. The CDR3 sequence is 18 residues long. Germline CDR1 LGHNA, CDR2 YSLEER. With 3 bases clipped from V and 5 bases from J, the junction kept 13 bases outside the gene matches. This chain's CDR3 is CASSHTRQGQLDNSPLHF. The CDR3 region has the DNA TGCGCCAGCAGCCACACTAGACAGGGTCAGTTGGATAATTCACCCCTCCACTTT.

This chain links TRBV7-6 with TRBJ2-1; D is unclear. V lost 1 base and J lost 0, with 4 bases in between. CDR3 size: 14 residues. Germline values: CDR1 SGHVS, CDR2 FNYEAQ. The CDR3 DNA reads as TGTGCCAGCAGCTTAGTGGCCTCCTACAATGAGCAGTTCTTC. Its protein is CASSLVASYNEQFF.

This clone was detected once. This sequence joins TRBV10-3 and TRBJ1-1; D is unclear. V dropped 1 base and J dropped 3 bases, with 9 bases sitting between them. The CDR3 is made up of 14 amino acids. In germline, CDR1 is ENHRY, CDR2 SYGVKD. The CDR3, as DNA: TGTGCCATCAGTGAGTTGCAGGAATACACTGAAGCTTTCTTT. It codes for CAISELQEYTEAFF.

The rearrangement links TRBV6-2 or TRBV6-3 to TRBJ2-7, with unresolved D. Germline V lookup: CDR1 MNHEY, CDR2 SVGEGT. The germline V and J ends were trimmed by 5 bases and 3 bases, with 17 bases remaining between them. The CDR3 is made up of 15 amino acids. CDR3 sequence reads: CASSPGRWGNYEQYV. In DNA form, the CDR3 reads TGTGCCAGCAGTCCAGGACGGTGGGGTAACTACGAGCAGTACGTC.

This clone was observed once. The J gene is TRBJ2-7, the V gene TRBV6-5; D tentatively reads TRBD1 or TRBD2 (7 bases each). CDR1 and CDR2 (germline): MNHEY, SVGAGI. The CDR3 length is 15 residues. Trimming pared 6 bases from V and 2 bases from J, leaving 17 bases between. The CDR3 region has the DNA TGTGCCAGCAGGAAGGGGGCTAGCGGAACCTACGAGCAGTACTTC. Translation gives CASRKGASGTYEQYF.

CDR3 sequence: CASSHPSGRGLNTQYF. For the CDR3, the DNA is TGTGCCAGCAGCCACCCTAGCGGGAGGGGGCTGAATACGCAGTATTTT. The J gene is TRBJ2-3, the V gene TRBV3-1 (or the pseudogene TRBV3-2); 12 bases map to TRBD2. This CDR3 is 16 amino acids long. V shed 3 bases, J shed 7 bases, and the junction held 8 bases outside the gene matches. Per germline, CDR1 LGHDT and CDR2 YNNKEL (reference sequence).

The chain is built from TRBV19 and TRBJ1-1, with D perhaps matching TRBD1 (6 bases). V was cut by 6 bases and J by 0 bases, with 14 bases left in between. Germline V gives CDR1 LNHDA, CDR2 SQIVND (reference sequence). The CDR3 consists of 15 residues. The CDR3 nucleotides are TGTGCCAGTAGACCGGGGGGGGCCCTGAACACTGAAGCTTTCTTT. Translating it yields CASRPGGALNTEAFF.

This sequence joins TRBV3-1 (or the pseudogene TRBV3-2) and TRBJ2-1; possibly TRBD1 for D (6 bases). The V end lost 2 bases, the J end lost 6 bases, and 8 bases lay between the germline ends. The CDR3 is made up of 13 amino acids. Germline V gene data show CDR1 as LGHDT and CDR2 as YNNKEL (reference sequence). CDR3 in DNA: TGTGCCAGCAGCCAAACAGGGTCCAATGAGCAGTTCTTC. This encodes CASSQTGSNEQFF.

The chain links TRBV5-1 to TRBJ2-1; tentative D call: TRBD1 (5 bases). This CDR3 is built from 11 residues. Germline values: CDR1 SGHRS, CDR2 YFSETQ. V was shortened by 3 bases and J by 10 bases, with 8 bases between the two germline ends. CDR3 residues: CASSSRQEQFF. The CDR3 DNA is TGCGCCAGCAGCTCAAGACAGGAGCAGTTCTTC.

This clone was counted a single time. The chain has TRBV6-2 or TRBV6-3 and TRBJ2-5; D may be TRBD1 (6 bases). Germline CDR1 and CDR2: MNHEY and SVGEGT. The CDR3 is made up of 15 amino acids. V was pared by 0 bases and J by 5 bases, with 13 bases between. CDR3 sequence: CASSYSGDNWETQYF. DNA for the CDR3: TGTGCCAGCAGTTACTCGGGGGACAACTGGGAGACCCAGTACTTC.